These 18 T cell receptor beta chains share one sample of origin, sequenced in a study of T cells in Graves' hyperthyroidism and ophthalmopathy. TCR beta CDR3 sequences were amplified from RNA transcripts. Using the HTBI primer set, a first-round RT-PCR was run on the TCR CDR3. TCRdb used MiXCR to reprocess the multiplex PCR reads, holding one entry per CDR3 protein. The sample shows hundreds of thousands of distinct CDR3 sequences, more than 14% of them seen only once. Sequencing was performed on blood. Receptors originate from a woman aged 45-65 years with Graves' ophthalmopathy.

This clonotype occurred many times. This chain connects TRBV2 to TRBJ2-1; tentatively, D is TRBD2 (6 bases). Germline V gene data show CDR1 as SNHLY and CDR2 as FYNNEI. Trimming removed 7 bases at V and 6 bases at J, with 13 bases between. The CDR3 is 13 residues long. CDR3 sequence (DNA): TGTGCCAGCAATGGGGACTTCGGCAATGAGCAGTTCTTC. Its protein product is CASNGDFGNEQFF.

The CDR3 reads CASSASLGGNYGYTF. The CDR3 DNA is TGTGCCAGCAGCGCTTCCCTCGGGGGAAACTATGGCTACACCTTC. V gene TRBV9 combines with J gene TRBJ1-2; weak D call: TRBD1 (5 bases). Germline CDR1 reads SGDLS; CDR2 reads YYNGEE. V lost 3 bases and J lost 2, with 14 bases in between. This CDR3 has 15 amino acids.

This clonotype was seen at least ten times. The rearrangement joins TRBV28 to TRBJ2-2, with D possibly matching TRBD2 (5 bases). V was trimmed by 5 bases and J by 0 bases, leaving 10 bases between them. The CDR3 spans 15 residues. Germline CDR1 reads MDHEN; CDR2 reads SYDVKM. The CDR3 reads CASSQLGSNTGELFF. In DNA, the CDR3 is TGTGCCAGCAGTCAACTAGGCTCGAACACCGGGGAGCTGTTTTTT.

This clonotype was recorded many times. The gene calls are TRBV7-2 and TRBJ2-3; 13 positions match TRBD2. Trimming cost V 5 bases and J 0 bases; bases outside gene matches: 5. Germline CDR1 and CDR2: SGHTA and FQGNSA. The CDR3 loop spans 17 amino acids. CDR3: CASSRTSGSPSTDTQYF. As DNA, the CDR3 is TGTGCCAGCAGCCGGACTAGCGGGAGCCCTAGCACAGATACGCAGTATTTT. The whole variable domain, filled in from reference TRBV7-2 and TRBJ2-3, reads GAGVSQSPSNKVTEKGKDVELRCDPISGHTALYWYRQSLGQGLEFLIYFQGNSAPDKSGLPSDRFSAERTGGSVSTLTIQRTQQEDSAVYLCASSRTSGSPSTDTQYFGPGTRLTVL.

The V and J genes are TRBV28 and TRBJ2-1, with 14 bases aligning to TRBD2. CDR1 is MDHEN, CDR2 SYDVKM, per germline. This CDR3 spans 21 amino acids. V lost 1 base, J lost 3 bases, and 14 bases stayed unmatched. CDR3 DNA sequence: TGTGCCAGCAGTTTATTTAGGAGCCCCGGGACTAGCGGGAGATACTACAATGAGCAGTTCTTC. Protein product: CASSLFRSPGTSGRYYNEQFF.

This clonotype appeared many times. V and J are TRBV6-2 or TRBV6-3 and TRBJ2-3; 8 bases fit TRBD2. The CDR3 totals 15 residues. V lost 2 bases and J lost 6; bases outside the gene matches: 7. Germline values: CDR1 MNHEY, CDR2 SVGEGT. The CDR3 DNA reads as TGTGCCAGCAGTTACGGGACGGGAGGGCCGGATACGCAGTATTTT. Encoded protein: CASSYGTGGPDTQYF.

This clonotype was observed many times. The V call is TRBV3-1, the J call TRBJ2-1; D gene ambiguous. This CDR3 region has 15 residues. Between the trimmed V and J ends, which lost 2 bases and 3 bases, there was a span of 11 bases. Germline V gives CDR1 LGHDT, CDR2 YNNKEL (reference sequence). CDR3: CASSQRTPGYNEQFF. In nucleotides, the CDR3 is TGTGCCAGCAGCCAACGCACCCCCGGCTACAATGAGCAGTTCTTC.

In its sample, this clonotype was seen many times. The chain has TRBV28 and TRBJ2-7, with 14 bases lining up with TRBD2. CDR3 length: 18 amino acids. The V gene end was trimmed by 1 base and the J gene end by 1 base; junction bases not matched to a gene: 6. Germline CDR1 MDHEN, CDR2 SYDVKM. In DNA, the CDR3 is TGTGCCAGCAGTTTATTATCGGGACTAGCGGGAGCTTCCTACGAGCAGTACTTC. Its translation: CASSLLSGLAGASYEQYF.

This clonotype was seen a handful of times. This chain links TRBV7-2 with TRBJ2-2; 7 nucleotides align to TRBD2. CDR3 length equals 16 residues. V shed 1 base and J 6 bases; nucleotides not matched to a gene: 8. The germline gives CDR1 SGHTA, CDR2 FQGNSA. This CDR3 is CASSLVAGAFSGELFF. The CDR3, as DNA: TGTGCCAGCAGCTTAGTGGCGGGAGCCTTTTCCGGGGAGCTGTTTTTT.

CDR3 amino acids: CASSYAGYNEQFF. The CDR3 nucleotides read TGTGCCAGCAGTTACGCGGGGTACAATGAGCAGTTCTTC. This sequence joins TRBV6-5 and TRBJ2-1; D perhaps matches TRBD2 (6 bases). From germline, CDR1 is MNHEY and CDR2 SVGAGI. The CDR3 extends over 13 amino acids. V was cut by 2 bases and J by 4 bases, with 6 bases left in between.

This clonotype occurred a few times. A read error is possible here, since a much larger clone lies one base away. This chain links TRBV7-9 with TRBJ2-7; D may be TRBD1 or TRBD2 (5 bases each). Deletions cut 7 bases from V and 1 base from J, with 20 bases between. CDR3 length equals 16 residues. Per the germline V gene, CDR1 is SEHNR and CDR2 is FQNEAQ (reference sequence). DNA of the CDR3: TGTGCCAGCATCTTTATTCCCAGGGACGGATCCTACGAGCAGTACTTC. Its translation: CASIFIPRDGSYEQYF.

The genes are TRBV10-3 and TRBJ2-3; D assignment may be TRBD1 or TRBD2 (6 bases each). The germline V gene has CDR1 ENHRY and CDR2 SYGVKD. CDR3 size: 15 residues. V lost 0 bases, J lost 6 bases, and 13 bases lay in between. The CDR3 spells CAISESRQGRDTQYF. The CDR3 nucleotides are TGTGCCATCAGTGAGTCGAGGCAGGGGAGGGATACGCAGTATTTT.

This clonotype appeared a few times. V and J are TRBV7-2 and TRBJ1-1; 8 bases are a match to TRBD1. This CDR3 contains 24 residues. The germline gives CDR1 SGHTA, CDR2 FQGNSA. After removal of 1 base from V and 0 bases from J, the junction contained 28 bases not matched to a gene. CDR3 bases: TGTGCCAGCAGCTTAGGTTTCCCGTCCCGAGGGCAGGCAGGGGGCAATTGGATGAACACTGAAGCTTTCTTT. Translated, it gives CASSLGFPSRGQAGGNWMNTEAFF.

This clonotype was seen repeatedly, ten times or more. This chain connects TRBV14 to TRBJ1-1; 9 positions match TRBD1. Germline values: CDR1 SGHDN, CDR2 FVKESK. The CDR3 extends over 17 amino acids. Losses at the gene ends were 2 bases for V and 2 bases for J; bases not matched to a gene: 9. The CDR3 sequence: CASSQKTGGFTNTEAFF. CDR3 nucleotide sequence: TGTGCCAGCAGCCAAAAAACAGGGGGCTTTACTAACACTGAAGCTTTCTTT.

This clonotype was seen ten or more times. In DNA form, the CDR3 reads TGTGCCAGCTCATCATACAGGGGGGGAGACTACACTGAAGCTTTCTTT. The encoded protein is CASSSYRGGDYTEAFF. This sequence joins TRBV18 and TRBJ1-1; 8 bases line up with TRBD1. CDR1 is KGHSH, CDR2 LQKENI, per germline. CDR3 size: 16 residues. The V and J ends lost 5 bases and 3 bases, in that order; junction bases with no gene match: 11.

CDR3 sequence (DNA): TGTGCCAGCAGCCAAGGTGGGGGTGTCACTGAAGCTTTCTTT. Translation gives CASSQGGGVTEAFF. The rearrangement links TRBV14 to TRBJ1-1; the D gene is possibly TRBD1 (5 bases). This CDR3 is built from 14 residues. Between the trimmed V and J ends, which lost 1 base and 4 bases, there was a span of 10 bases. The germline V gene has CDR1 SGHDN and CDR2 FVKESK. Full variable domain (remainder filled in from reference TRBV14 and TRBJ1-1): EAGVTQFPSHSVIEKGQTVTLRCDPISGHDNLYWYRRVMGKEIKFLLHFVKESKQDESGMPNNRFLAERTGGTYSTLKVQPAELEDSGVYFCASSQGGGVTEAFFGQGTRLTVV.

This clonotype has a count of ten or more. This chain links TRBV28 with TRBJ1-5; the match to TRBD1 covers 10 bases. Germline-derived CDR1 and CDR2 are MDHEN and SYDVKM. V was pared by 6 bases and J by 3 bases, with 8 bases of the junction left unmatched. This CDR3 spans 16 amino acids. CDR3 in DNA: TGTGCCAGCAGAATCGGGACAGGGGACTACAATCAGCCCCAGCATTTT. Protein: CASRIGTGDYNQPQHF.

This clonotype was recorded at least ten times. The chain joins TRBV7-8 to TRBJ2-1; the match to TRBD2 covers 8 bases. Per the germline V gene, CDR1 is SGHVS and CDR2 is FQNEAQ. The CDR3 is made up of 15 amino acids. V was clipped by 6 bases and J by 1 base; unmatched bases: 5. CDR3 sequence reads: CASRLAATSYNEQFF. The CDR3 DNA follows: TGTGCCAGCAGACTAGCGGCAACATCCTACAATGAGCAGTTCTTC.